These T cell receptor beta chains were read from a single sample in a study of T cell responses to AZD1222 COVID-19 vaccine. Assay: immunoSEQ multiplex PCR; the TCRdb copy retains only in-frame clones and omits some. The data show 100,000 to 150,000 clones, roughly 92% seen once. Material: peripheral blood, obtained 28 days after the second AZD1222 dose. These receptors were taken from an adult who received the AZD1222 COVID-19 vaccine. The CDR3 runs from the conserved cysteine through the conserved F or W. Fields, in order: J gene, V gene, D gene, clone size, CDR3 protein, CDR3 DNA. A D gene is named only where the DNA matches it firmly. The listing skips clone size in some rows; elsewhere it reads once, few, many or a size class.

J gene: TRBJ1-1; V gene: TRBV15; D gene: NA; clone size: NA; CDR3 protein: CATSSRGAEAFF; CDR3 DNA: TGTGCCACCAGTTCTCGTGGGGCTGAAGCTTTCTTT
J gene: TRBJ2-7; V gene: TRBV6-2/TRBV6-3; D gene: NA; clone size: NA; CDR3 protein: CASSYSDSYEQYF; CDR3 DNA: TGTGCCAGCAGTTACTCGGACAGTTACGAGCAGTACTTC
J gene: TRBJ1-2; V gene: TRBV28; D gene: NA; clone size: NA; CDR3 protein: CASTPGGAGQNYGYTF; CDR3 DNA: TGTGCCAGCACCCCAGGTGGGGCAGGACAGAACTATGGCTACACCTTC
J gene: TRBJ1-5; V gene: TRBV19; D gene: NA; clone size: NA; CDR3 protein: CASTITGNQPQHF; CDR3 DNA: TGTGCCAGTACAATTACGGGCAATCAGCCCCAGCATTTT
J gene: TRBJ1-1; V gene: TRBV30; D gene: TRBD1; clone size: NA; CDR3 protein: CAWRITGDTEAFF; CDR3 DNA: TGTGCCTGGAGGATAACAGGGGACACTGAAGCTTTCTTT
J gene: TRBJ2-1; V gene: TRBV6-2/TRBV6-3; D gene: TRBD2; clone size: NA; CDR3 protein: CASSYSVRGYNEQFF; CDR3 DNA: TGTGCCAGCAGTTACTCGGTGCGGGGGTACAATGAGCAGTTCTTC
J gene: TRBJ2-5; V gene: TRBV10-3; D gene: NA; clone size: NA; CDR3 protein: CAISESGGRWETQYF; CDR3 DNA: TGTGCCATCAGTGAGTCGGGGGGCCGCTGGGAGACCCAGTACTTC
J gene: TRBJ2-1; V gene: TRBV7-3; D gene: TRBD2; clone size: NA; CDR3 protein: CASSARTSVDEQFF; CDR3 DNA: TGTGCCAGCAGCGCCCGGACTAGCGTTGATGAGCAGTTCTTC
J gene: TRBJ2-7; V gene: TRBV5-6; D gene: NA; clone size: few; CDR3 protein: CASSRQSYEQYF; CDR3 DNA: TGTGCCAGCAGCCGGCAGTCCTACGAGCAGTACTTC
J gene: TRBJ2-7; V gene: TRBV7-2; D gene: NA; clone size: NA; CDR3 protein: CASSSNSYEQYF; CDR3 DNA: TGTGCCAGCAGCTCCAATTCCTACGAGCAGTACTTC
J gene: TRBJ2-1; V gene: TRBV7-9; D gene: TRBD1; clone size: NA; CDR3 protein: CASSLKGTGYLGNEQFF; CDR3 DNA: TGTGCCAGCAGCTTAAAGGGGACAGGTTACCTGGGGAATGAGCAGTTCTTC
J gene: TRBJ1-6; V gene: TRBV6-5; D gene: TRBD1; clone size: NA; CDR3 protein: CASSSEFLRGRSPLHF; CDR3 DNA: TGTGCCAGCAGTTCCGAATTCCTCAGGGGGCGATCACCCCTCCACTTT
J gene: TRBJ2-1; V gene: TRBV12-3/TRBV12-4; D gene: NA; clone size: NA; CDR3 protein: CASQKGAYNEQFF; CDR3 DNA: TGTGCCAGTCAGAAGGGAGCCTACAATGAGCAGTTCTTC
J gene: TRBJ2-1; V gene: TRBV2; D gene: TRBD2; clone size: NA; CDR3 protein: CASSSRLAASYNEQFF; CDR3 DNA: TGTGCCAGCAGTTCTAGACTAGCGGCCTCCTACAATGAGCAGTTCTTC
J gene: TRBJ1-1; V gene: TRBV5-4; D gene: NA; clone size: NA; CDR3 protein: CASSFGGAVAFF; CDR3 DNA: TGTGCCAGCAGCTTTGGGGGCGCGGTAGCTTTCTTT
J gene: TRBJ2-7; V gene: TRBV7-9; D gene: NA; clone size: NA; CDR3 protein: CASSLDRTKNEQYF; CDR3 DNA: TGTGCCAGCAGCTTAGATCGGACTAAAAACGAGCAGTACTTC
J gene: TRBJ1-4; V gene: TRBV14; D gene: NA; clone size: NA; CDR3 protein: CASSQDLMGKLFF; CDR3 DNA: TGTGCCAGCAGCCAAGATCTTATGGGCAAACTGTTTTTT
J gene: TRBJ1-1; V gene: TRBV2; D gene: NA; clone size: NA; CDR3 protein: CASIMNTEAFF; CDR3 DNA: TGTGCCAGCATAATGAACACTGAAGCTTTCTTT
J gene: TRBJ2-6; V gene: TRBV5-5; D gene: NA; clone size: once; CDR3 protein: CASSLVGSGLGVSGANVLTF; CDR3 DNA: TGTGCCAGCAGCTTGGTGGGGTCGGGGTTAGGTGTGTCTGGGGCCAACGTCCTGACTTTC
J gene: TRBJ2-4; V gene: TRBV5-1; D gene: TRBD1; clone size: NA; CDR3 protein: CASSITGGGVSNIQYF; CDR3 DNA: TGCGCCAGCAGCATAACAGGGGGCGGGGTGTCGAACATTCAGTACTTC
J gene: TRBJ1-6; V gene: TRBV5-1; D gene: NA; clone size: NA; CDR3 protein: CASSLEGTDYNSPLHF; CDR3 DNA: TGCGCCAGCAGCTTGGAAGGGACGGATTATAATTCACCCCTCCACTTT
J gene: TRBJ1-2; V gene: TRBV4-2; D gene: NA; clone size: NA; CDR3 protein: CASSQGNGGDGYTF; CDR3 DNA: TGTGCCAGCAGCCAAGGGAACGGGGGCGATGGCTACACCTTC
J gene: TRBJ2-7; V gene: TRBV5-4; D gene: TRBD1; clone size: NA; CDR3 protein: CASSFTGVGQGSSYEQYF; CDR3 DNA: TGTGCCAGCAGCTTTACAGGTGTGGGACAGGGAAGCTCCTACGAGCAGTACTTC
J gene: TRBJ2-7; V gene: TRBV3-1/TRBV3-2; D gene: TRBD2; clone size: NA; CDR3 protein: CASSQVAGGPYEQYF; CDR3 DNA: TGTGCCAGCAGCCAAGTTGCGGGAGGTCCCTACGAGCAGTACTTC
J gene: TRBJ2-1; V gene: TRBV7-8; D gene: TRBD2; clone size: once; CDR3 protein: CASSLRGGSGRSGEQFF; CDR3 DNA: TGTGCCAGCAGCTTAAGGGGGGGTAGCGGGAGGTCGGGTGAGCAGTTCTTC
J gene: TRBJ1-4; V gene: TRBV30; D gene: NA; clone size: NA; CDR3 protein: CAWSFGIGEKLFF; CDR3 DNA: TGTGCCTGGAGTTTCGGGATCGGCGAAAAACTGTTTTTT
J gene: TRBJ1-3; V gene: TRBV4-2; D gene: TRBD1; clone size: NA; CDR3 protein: CASSQDYRFGGTGGGSGNTIYF; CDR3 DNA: TGTGCCAGCAGCCAAGATTATCGATTCGGGGGGACAGGGGGCGGATCTGGAAACACCATATATTTT
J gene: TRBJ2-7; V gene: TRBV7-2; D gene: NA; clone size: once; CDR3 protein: CASSLDGRPYYEQYF; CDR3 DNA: TGTGCCAGCAGCTTAGACGGCAGACCCTATTACGAGCAGTACTTC
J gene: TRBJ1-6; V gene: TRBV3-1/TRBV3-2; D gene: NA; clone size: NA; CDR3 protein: CASSQRGGIYNSPLHF; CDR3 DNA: TGTGCCAGCAGCCAGCGGGGGGGGATTTATAATTCACCCCTCCACTTT
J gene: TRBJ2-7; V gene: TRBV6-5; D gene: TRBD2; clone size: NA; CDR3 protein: CASRPGGGRHEQYF; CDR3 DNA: TGTGCCAGCAGGCCCGGAGGCGGGAGACACGAGCAGTACTTC
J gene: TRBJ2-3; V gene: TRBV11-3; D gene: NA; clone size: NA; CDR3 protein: CASSQGVGTDTQYF; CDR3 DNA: TGTGCCAGCTCGCAGGGTGTGGGCACAGATACGCAGTATTTT
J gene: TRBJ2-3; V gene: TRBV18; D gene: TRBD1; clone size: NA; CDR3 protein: CASSPGTGGKTDTQYF; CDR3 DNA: TGTGCCAGCTCACCCGGGACAGGGGGCAAGACAGATACGCAGTATTTT
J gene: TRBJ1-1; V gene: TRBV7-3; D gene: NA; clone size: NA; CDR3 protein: CASSSDSDTEAFF; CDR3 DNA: TGTGCCAGCAGCTCCGACAGTGACACTGAAGCTTTCTTT
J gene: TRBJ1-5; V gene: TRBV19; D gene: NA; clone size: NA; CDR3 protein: CASSVQGQPQHF; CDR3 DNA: TGTGCCAGTAGTGTACAGGGTCAGCCCCAGCATTTT
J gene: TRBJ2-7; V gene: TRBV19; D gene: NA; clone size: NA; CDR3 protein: CASTLRSHGGEQYF; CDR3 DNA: TGTGCCAGTACTCTCCGGTCCCATGGAGGGGAGCAGTACTTC
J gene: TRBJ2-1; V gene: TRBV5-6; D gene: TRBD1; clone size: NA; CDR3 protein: CASSLQGFPYNEQFF; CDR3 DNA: TGTGCCAGCAGCTTACAGGGGTTTCCCTACAATGAGCAGTTCTTC
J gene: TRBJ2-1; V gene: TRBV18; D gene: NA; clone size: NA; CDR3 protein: CASSPGSSYNEQFF; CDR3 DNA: TGTGCCAGCTCACCAGGGAGCTCCTACAATGAGCAGTTCTTC
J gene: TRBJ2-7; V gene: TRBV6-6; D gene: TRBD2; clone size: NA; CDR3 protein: CASSRTSGSSYEQYF; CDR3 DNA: TGTGCCAGCAGTCGGACTAGCGGGAGCTCCTACGAGCAGTACTTC
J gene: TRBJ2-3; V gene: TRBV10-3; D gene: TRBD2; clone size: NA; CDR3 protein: CAISALGTSGENTQYF; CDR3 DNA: TGTGCCATCAGTGCCCTCGGGACTAGCGGGGAAAATACGCAGTATTTT
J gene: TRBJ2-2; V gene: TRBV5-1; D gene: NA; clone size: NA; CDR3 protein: CASSWTVRGTGELFF; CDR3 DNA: TGCGCCAGCAGCTGGACCGTGCGAGGCACCGGGGAGCTGTTTTTT